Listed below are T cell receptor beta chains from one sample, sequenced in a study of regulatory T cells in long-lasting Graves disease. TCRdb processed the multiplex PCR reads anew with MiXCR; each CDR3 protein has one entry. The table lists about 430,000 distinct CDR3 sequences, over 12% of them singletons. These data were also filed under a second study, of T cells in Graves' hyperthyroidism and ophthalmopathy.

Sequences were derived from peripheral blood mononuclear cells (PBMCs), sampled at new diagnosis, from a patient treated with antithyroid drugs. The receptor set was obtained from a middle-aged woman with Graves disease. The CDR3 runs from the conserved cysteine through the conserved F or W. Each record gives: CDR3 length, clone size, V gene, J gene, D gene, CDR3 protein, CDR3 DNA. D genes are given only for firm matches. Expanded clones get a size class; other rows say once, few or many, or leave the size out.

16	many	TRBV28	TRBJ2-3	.	CASSPTRIKWADTQYF	TGTGCCAGCAGTCCAACTAGAATTAAGTGGGCAGATACGCAGTATTTT
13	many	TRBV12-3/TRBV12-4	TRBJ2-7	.	CASSPSLGSEQYF	TGTGCCAGCAGTCCCTCCCTAGGCAGCGAGCAGTACTTC
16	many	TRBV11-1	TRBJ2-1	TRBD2	CASSLSTAGVGNEQFF	TGTGCCAGCAGCCTGAGCACCGCGGGAGTAGGGAATGAGCAGTTCTTC
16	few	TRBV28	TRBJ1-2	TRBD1	CASTLSLSGQVYGYTF	TGTGCCAGCACCCTAAGTCTTTCGGGACAGGTCTATGGCTACACCTTC
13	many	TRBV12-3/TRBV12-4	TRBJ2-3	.	CASSSSGSPRKYF	TGTGCCAGCAGTTCTTCTGGGAGCCCTCGGAAGTATTTT
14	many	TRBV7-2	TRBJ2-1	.	CASSHTALGGEQFF	TGTGCCAGCAGCCATACCGCCCTGGGTGGAGAGCAGTTCTTC
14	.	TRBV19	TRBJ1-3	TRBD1	CASSPGTGGNTIYF	TGTGCCAGCTCCCCCGGGACAGGCGGAAACACCATATATTTT
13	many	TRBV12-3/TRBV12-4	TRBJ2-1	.	CASTQTEYNEQFF	TGTGCCAGCACTCAGACAGAATACAATGAGCAGTTCTTC
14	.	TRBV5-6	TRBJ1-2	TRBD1	CASSLDRGVYGYTF	TGTGCCAGCAGCCTGGACAGGGGTGTTTATGGCTACACCTTC
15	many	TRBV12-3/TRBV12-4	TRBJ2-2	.	CASSLSASNTGELFF	TGTGCCAGCAGTCTCTCTGCCTCGAACACCGGGGAGCTGTTTTTT
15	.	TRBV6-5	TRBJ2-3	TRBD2	CASSLTSPRTDTQYF	TGTGCCAGCAGTTTGACTAGCCCCCGCACAGATACGCAGTATTTT
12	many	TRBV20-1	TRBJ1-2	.	CSALQASYGYTF	TGCAGTGCTCTACAGGCGAGCTATGGCTACACCTTC
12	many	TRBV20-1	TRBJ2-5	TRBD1	CSASTGGETQYF	TGCAGTGCTAGCACAGGGGGAGAGACCCAGTACTTC
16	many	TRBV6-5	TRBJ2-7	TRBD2	CASSYLGGRGDYEQYF	TGTGCCAGCAGTTACCTCGGGGGGAGAGGAGACTACGAGCAGTACTTC
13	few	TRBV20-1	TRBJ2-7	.	CSATTPGTYEQYF	TGCAGTGCTACCACACCCGGGACCTACGAGCAGTACTTC
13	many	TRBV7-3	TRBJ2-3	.	CASSPNEGDTQYF	TGTGCCAGCAGCCCAAACGAGGGGGATACGCAGTATTTT
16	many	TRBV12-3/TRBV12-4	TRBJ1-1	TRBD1	CASSATGVLWNTEAFF	TGTGCCAGCAGCGCAACAGGGGTCCTTTGGAACACTGAAGCTTTCTTT
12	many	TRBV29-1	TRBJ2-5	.	CSVRVGGETHYF	TGCAGCGTTAGGGTTGGCGGAGAGACCCATTACTTC
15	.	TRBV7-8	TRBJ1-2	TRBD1	CASSLVAGGIYGYTF	TGTGCCAGCAGCTTAGTGGCAGGGGGAATCTATGGCTACACCTTC
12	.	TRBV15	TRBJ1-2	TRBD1	CATSTGGRGYTF	TGTGCCACCAGCACAGGGGGCCGGGGCTACACCTTC
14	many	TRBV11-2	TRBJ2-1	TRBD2	CATARREHYNEQFF	TGTGCCACCGCCAGGCGGGAGCACTACAATGAGCAGTTCTTC
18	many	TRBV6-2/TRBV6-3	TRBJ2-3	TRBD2	CASSYNTPGLAGGDTQYF	TGTGCCAGCAGTTACAACACGCCCGGACTAGCGGGAGGGGATACGCAGTATTTT
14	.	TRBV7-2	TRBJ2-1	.	CASSPRRIGNEQFF	TGTGCCAGCAGCCCCCGGCGCATCGGCAATGAGCAGTTCTTC
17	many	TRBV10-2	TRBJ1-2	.	CASSETITGFLDYGYTF	TGCGCCAGCAGTGAGACAATAACAGGGTTTCTGGACTATGGCTACACCTTC
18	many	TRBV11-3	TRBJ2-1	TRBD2	CASSSRTGTSGSYNEQFF	TGTGCCAGCAGCTCCCGCACCGGGACTAGCGGTTCCTACAATGAGCAGTTCTTC
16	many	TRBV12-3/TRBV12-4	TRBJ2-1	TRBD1	CASSFETGPIYNEQFF	TGTGCCAGCAGTTTTGAGACAGGGCCAATTTACAATGAGCAGTTCTTC
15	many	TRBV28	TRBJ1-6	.	CASSPSTLLNSPLHF	TGTGCCAGCAGCCCCTCGACCTTATTGAATTCACCCCTCCACTTT
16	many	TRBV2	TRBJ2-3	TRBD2	CASSASSGSTTDTQYF	TGTGCCAGCAGTGCGTCTAGCGGGAGTACAACAGATACGCAGTATTTT
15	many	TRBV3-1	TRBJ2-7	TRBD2	CASSQGGGGSYEQYF	TGTGCCAGCAGCCAAGGCGGCGGGGGCTCCTACGAGCAGTACTTC
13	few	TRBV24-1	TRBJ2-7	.	CATSGVGAGEQYF	TGTGCCACCAGTGGAGTAGGGGCTGGCGAGCAGTACTTC
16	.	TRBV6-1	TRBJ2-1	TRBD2	CASSLLAGGTINEQFF	TGTGCCAGCAGCCTACTAGCGGGAGGGACTATTAATGAGCAGTTCTTC
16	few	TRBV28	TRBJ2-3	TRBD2	CASSSPGTSATDTQYF	TGTGCCAGCAGTTCGCCCGGGACTAGCGCCACAGATACGCAGTATTTT
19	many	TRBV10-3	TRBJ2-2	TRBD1	CAISEGQTGTGLNTGELFF	TGTGCCATCAGTGAGGGTCAAACCGGGACAGGCCTCAACACCGGGGAGCTGTTTTTT
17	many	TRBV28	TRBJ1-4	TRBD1	CASSSSGTGASNEKLFF	TGTGCCAGCAGTTCTTCCGGGACAGGTGCATCGAATGAAAAACTGTTTTTT
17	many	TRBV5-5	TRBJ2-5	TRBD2	CASSLAPLAGAQETQYF	TGTGCCAGCAGCTTGGCCCCGCTAGCGGGAGCCCAAGAGACCCAGTACTTC
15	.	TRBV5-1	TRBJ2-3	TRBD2	CASSFNGGVTDTQYF	TGCGCCAGCAGCTTCAATGGGGGGGTCACAGATACGCAGTATTTT
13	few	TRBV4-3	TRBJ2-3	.	CASSQVPTDTQYF	TGCGCCAGCAGCCAAGTCCCCACAGATACGCAGTATTTT
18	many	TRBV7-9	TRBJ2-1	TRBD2	CASSLPTGGAGLAGAEFF	TGTGCCAGCAGCTTACCGACGGGGGGCGCGGGGCTAGCGGGAGCTGAATTCTTC
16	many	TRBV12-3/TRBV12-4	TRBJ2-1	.	CASSAQDSPSYNEQFF	TGTGCCAGCAGTGCTCAGGACAGTCCGTCCTACAATGAGCAGTTCTTC
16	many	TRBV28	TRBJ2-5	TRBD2	CASSFGRAGGKETQYF	TGTGCCAGCAGTTTTGGTCGAGCGGGAGGGAAAGAGACCCAGTACTTC
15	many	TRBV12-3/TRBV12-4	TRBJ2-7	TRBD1	CASSPSPGQGYEQYF	TGTGCCAGCAGTCCTTCTCCGGGACAGGGCTACGAGCAGTACTTC
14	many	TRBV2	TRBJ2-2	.	CASSDRVHTGELFF	TGTGCCAGCAGTGACAGGGTGCACACCGGGGAGCTGTTTTTT
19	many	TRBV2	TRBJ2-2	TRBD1	CASSGTGTGGFANTGELFF	TGTGCCAGCAGCGGCACCGGGACAGGGGGGTTCGCGAACACCGGGGAGCTGTTTTTT
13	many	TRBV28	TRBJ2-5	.	CASSKVFQETQYF	TGTGCCAGCAGCAAGGTCTTCCAAGAGACCCAGTACTTC
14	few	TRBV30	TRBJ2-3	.	CAWRVFAGTDTQYF	TGTGCCTGGAGAGTTTTTGCGGGCACAGATACGCAGTATTTT
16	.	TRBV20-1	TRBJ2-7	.	CSARDPGRANLYEQYF	TGCAGTGCTAGAGACCCCGGTAGGGCAAACCTCTACGAGCAGTACTTC
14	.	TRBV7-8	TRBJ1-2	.	CASSPLGRGLGYTF	TGTGCCAGCAGCCCCCTGGGCAGGGGTCTTGGCTACACCTTC
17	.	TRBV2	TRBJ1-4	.	CASSKAPVMATNEKLFF	TGTGCCAGCAGTAAAGCTCCCGTCATGGCGACTAATGAAAAACTGTTTTTT
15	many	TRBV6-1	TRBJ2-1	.	CASSTSRDRYNEQFF	TGTGCCAGCAGCACCTCTAGGGACCGCTACAATGAGCAGTTCTTC
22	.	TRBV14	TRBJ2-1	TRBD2	CASSQGGLAGYLNRVGFNEQFF	TGTGCCAGCAGCCAAGGGGGACTAGCGGGATACTTGAATCGTGTCGGGTTCAATGAGCAGTTCTTC
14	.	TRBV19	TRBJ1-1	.	CASSIGEGWTEAFF	TGTGCCAGTAGTATAGGAGAGGGGTGGACTGAAGCTTTCTTT
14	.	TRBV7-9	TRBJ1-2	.	CASSLVGGVYGYTF	TGTGCCAGCAGCTTAGTTGGGGGGGTCTATGGCTACACCTTC
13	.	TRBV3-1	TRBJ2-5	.	CASSHRTAETQYF	TGTGCCAGCAGCCATAGGACAGCTGAGACCCAGTACTTC